This passage covers 17 T cell receptor beta chains from one sample sequenced in a study of T-cell reconstitution after alpha-beta-depleted transplantation in children. Preparation of the TCRbeta library used unique molecular identifiers. MiXCR, run by TCRdb on the PCR reads, gives a single entry per CDR3 protein. The sample has roughly 220,000 distinct CDR3 sequences; 9.7% are singletons. Sequenced material: PBMCs from the stem cell graft donor, taken from the stem cell graft. Receptor source: a human donor who donated a stem cell graft to a child with SCID.

This clonotype was seen ten or more times. The genes are TRBV5-1 and TRBJ1-4; 9 bases align to TRBD1. This CDR3 region has 15 residues. V lost 5 bases, J lost 7 bases, and 9 bases stayed unmatched. Per the germline V gene, CDR1 is SGHRS and CDR2 is YFSETQ. CDR3 protein: CASSPAGGQGEKLFF. In DNA, the CDR3 is TGCGCCAGCAGTCCCGCGGGGGGACAGGGTGAAAAACTGTTTTTT.

This clonotype was observed at least ten times. J is TRBJ2-4 and V is TRBV2; possible D gene TRBD2, 6 bases. CDR3 length equals 15 residues. Trimming stripped 3 bases from V and 3 bases from J, with 12 bases between. Germline CDR1 and CDR2: SNHLY and FYNNEI. CDR3 sequence (DNA): TGTGCCAGCAGTGACCCCGGGAGCAGCAAAAACATTCAGTACTTC. Translated: CASSDPGSSKNIQYF.

This clonotype was recorded many times. V and J are TRBV20-1 and TRBJ1-1; the D gene is possibly TRBD1 (5 bases). Trimming removed 5 bases from V and 0 bases from J, with 10 bases in between. The CDR3 loop spans 13 amino acids. Germline V gene sequence: CDR1 DFQATT, CDR2 SNEGSKA (reference sequence). The CDR3 DNA reads TGCAGTGCTCCCCGGGGGATGAACACTGAAGCTTTCTTT. It encodes CSAPRGMNTEAFF.

This CDR3 reads CATSDGQTTYNEQFF. The CDR3 DNA follows: TGTGCCACCAGTGATGGGCAGACTACCTACAATGAGCAGTTCTTC. V gene TRBV24-1 combines with J gene TRBJ2-1, with D perhaps matching TRBD2 (5 bases). Germline V lookup: CDR1 KGHDR, CDR2 SFDVKD. Between the trimmed V and J ends, which lost 3 bases and 2 bases, there was a span of 10 bases. The CDR3 is 15 residues long.

This clonotype has at least ten counts. This chain uses TRBV6-5 with TRBJ1-4; unclear D gene. The CDR3 totals 14 residues. CDR1 and CDR2 from the germline V gene are MNHEY and SVGAGI. Trimming cost V 5 bases and J 3 bases, with 10 bases left between them. The CDR3, as DNA: TGTGCCAGCAGTCACAGCTTTTCTAATGAAAAACTGTTTTTT. Protein sequence: CASSHSFSNEKLFF.

This clonotype was detected many times. The CDR3 reads CSVEDRLAGLSSTDTQYF. The CDR3 bases are TGCAGCGTTGAAGATCGACTAGCGGGGCTCTCTAGCACAGATACGCAGTATTTT. The V gene is TRBV29-1, the J gene TRBJ2-3; 11 nucleotides agree with TRBD2. Germline CDR1 SQVTM, CDR2 ANQGSEA. The length of the CDR3 is 18 residues. Trimming took 0 bases from V and 0 from J; bases not matched to a gene: 8.

On this clonotype: A much more abundant neighbour one base away suggests this may be a read error. This chain connects TRBV7-3 to TRBJ2-5, with a weak D call TRBD2 (5 bases). This CDR3 comprises 16 residues. The germline V gene encodes CDR1 SGHTA and CDR2 FQGTGA. CDR3 protein: CARSLGPERAQETQYF. CDR3 DNA sequence: TGTGCCAGGAGCTTAGGGCCGGAGAGGGCCCAAGAGACCCAGTACTTC.

This clonotype was seen many times. The chain links TRBV28 to TRBJ2-5; D is ambiguous. The germline V gene encodes CDR1 MDHEN and CDR2 SYDVKM. V gave up 2 bases and J gave up 3 bases, with 7 bases separating them. The length of the CDR3 is 13 residues. CDR3: CASSLRSEETQYF. CDR3 coding DNA: TGTGCCAGCAGTTTAAGGTCAGAAGAGACCCAGTACTTC.

The chain has TRBV20-1 and TRBJ2-3; D gene uncertain. This CDR3 region has 15 residues. Per germline, CDR1 DFQATT and CDR2 SNEGSKA (reference sequence). The germline V and J ends were trimmed by 3 bases and 3 bases, with 16 bases remaining between them. CDR3 nucleotides: TGCAGTGCTAGTAGTCTAAGGACGTTAACAGATACGCAGTATTTT. This sequence encodes CSASSLRTLTDTQYF.

There are many counts of this clonotype. The rearrangement uses TRBV5-1 and TRBJ2-5; TRBD1 or TRBD2 may be the D gene (5 bases each). V shed 2 bases and J shed 2 bases, with 13 bases lying between them. Germline lookup yields CDR1 SGHRS and CDR2 YFSETQ. This CDR3 has 15 amino acids. CDR3 bases: TGCGCCAGCAGCTTCCTCGGGGCCGGACAAGAGACCCAGTACTTC. It specifies CASSFLGAGQETQYF.

This sequence joins TRBV20-1 and TRBJ2-1, with TRBD2 matching over 7 bases. This CDR3 spans 13 amino acids. CDR1 DFQATT and CDR2 SNEGSKA come from the germline V gene (reference sequence). V dropped 1 base and J dropped 7; count of bases not matched to a gene: 4. CDR3 protein: CSARGGGYNEQFF. Written as DNA, the CDR3 is TGCAGTGCTAGAGGGGGGGGGTATAATGAGCAGTTCTTC.

This clonotype was picked up many times. This chain uses TRBV2 with TRBJ1-5; TRBD1 matches at 7 bases. Germline-derived CDR1 and CDR2 are SNHLY and FYNNEI. V lost 10 bases to trimming and J lost 5 bases; unmatched junction nucleotides: 8. The CDR3 contains 13 residues. The CDR3 DNA sequence: TGTGCCACTAAAGACAGGGCGGATCAGCCCCAGCATTTT. Translation gives CATKDRADQPQHF.

This clonotype was counted at least ten times. The rearrangement joins TRBV12-3 or TRBV12-4 to TRBJ2-1; 9 positions match TRBD1. The CDR3 runs to 16 residues. J gave up 5 bases and V 6 bases, and 11 bases lay outside the gene matches. CDR3 DNA sequence: TGTGCCAGCAGCGGGGGTGGGACAGGGATGAACAATGAGCAGTTCTTC. Protein product: CASSGGGTGMNNEQFF.

There are many counts of this clonotype. J is TRBJ2-1 and V is TRBV5-1; 9 positions agree with TRBD1. The CDR3 is made up of 16 amino acids. The germline CDR1 and CDR2 sequences are SGHRS and YFSETQ. V was clipped by 3 bases and J by 6 bases; unmatched bases: 10. CDR3 residues: CASSSTWTGVGNEQFF. The CDR3 DNA reads TGCGCCAGCAGCTCGACGTGGACAGGGGTAGGCAATGAGCAGTTCTTC.

This clonotype has at least ten counts. The chain employs TRBV20-1 and TRBJ1-4; 10 bases are shared with TRBD1. The germline gives CDR1 DFQATT, CDR2 SNEGSKA (reference sequence). Trimming cost V 3 bases and J 8 bases; bases outside gene matches: 6. The CDR3 has 14 amino acids. CDR3 sequence (DNA): TGCAGTGCTAGGGGGGGACAGGGGAACGAAAAACTGTTTTTT. Protein: CSARGGQGNEKLFF.

This clonotype came up many times. This chain links TRBV5-1 with TRBJ1-1; D remains ambiguous. Germline CDR1 is SGHRS and CDR2 is YFSETQ. V was pared by 1 base and J by 0 bases, with 10 bases between. The CDR3 is 15 amino acids. CDR3 region: CASSLSTKLNTEAFF. The CDR3 DNA sequence: TGCGCCAGCAGCTTGTCGACGAAATTGAACACTGAAGCTTTCTTT.

This clonotype was detected ten times or more. V is TRBV12-3 or TRBV12-4 and J is TRBJ2-5; D is possibly TRBD2 (5 bases). The CDR3 consists of 14 residues. Trimming took 6 bases from V and 5 from J, leaving 16 bases between them. CDR3 in DNA: TGTGCCAGCAGCGCAACGGGGTTTGGGGAGACCCAGTACTTC. This encodes CASSATGFGETQYF.